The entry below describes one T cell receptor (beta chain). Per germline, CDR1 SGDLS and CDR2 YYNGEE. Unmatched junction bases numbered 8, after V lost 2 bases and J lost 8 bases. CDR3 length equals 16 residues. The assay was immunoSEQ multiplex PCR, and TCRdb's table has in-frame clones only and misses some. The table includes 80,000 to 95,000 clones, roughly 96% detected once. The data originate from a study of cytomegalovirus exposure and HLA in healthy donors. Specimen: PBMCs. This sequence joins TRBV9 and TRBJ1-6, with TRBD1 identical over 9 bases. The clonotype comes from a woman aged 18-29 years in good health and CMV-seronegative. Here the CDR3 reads CASSVGQGTFDSPLHF. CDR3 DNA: TGTGCCAGCAGCGTCGGACAGGGGACTTTTGATTCACCCCTCCACTTT.